These 7 T cell receptor beta chains came from one sample sequenced in a study of cytomegalovirus exposure and HLA in healthy donors. This PCR relied on a set of 60 Vbeta primers and 13 Jbeta primers. Data came from immunoSEQ multiplex PCR; TCRdb stores just in-frame clones and leaves some out. The sample has some 190,000 clones; about four fifths are singletons. Sequencing was done on a sample of PBMCs. All receptors derive from a woman aged 25 to 39 in good health and CMV-seronegative.

The chain uses TRBV5-4 and TRBJ2-7, with D perhaps TRBD2 (6 bases). The germline CDR1 and CDR2 sequences are SGHNT and YYREEE (reference sequence). V was trimmed by 4 bases and J by 3 bases, leaving 17 bases between them. The CDR3 is 15 amino acids. CDR3 region: CASSPAGGADYEQYF. CDR3 bases: TGTGCCAGCAGCCCCGCCGGGGGAGCCGACTACGAGCAGTACTTC.

About this clone itself: Distinct nucleotide sequences in the sample also encode this CDR3. The chain joins TRBV19 to TRBJ1-1, with D tentatively TRBD1 (6 bases). The germline V gene encodes CDR1 LNHDA and CDR2 SQIVND (reference sequence). The CDR3 is 13 residues long. V was pared by 2 bases and J by 4 bases, with 8 bases between. The CDR3 DNA reads TGTGCCAGTAGTATAAGCAGGGGCACTGAAGCTTTCTTT. It yields the protein CASSISRGTEAFF.

With regard to this clone: The junction departs from the called germline gene at one end, perhaps through a read error. The chain links TRBV7-7 to TRBJ2-2, with 7 bases fitting TRBD1. The length of the CDR3 is 16 residues. Germline lookup yields CDR1 SSHAT and CDR2 FNYEAQ (reference sequence). CDR3 amino acids: CASSLSFTGDTGELFF. The CDR3 coding sequence is TGTGCTAGCAGCTTAAGTTTCACAGGGGACACCGGGGAGCTGTTTTTT. The variable domain in full, with the rest retrieved from reference TRBV7-7 and TRBJ2-2, is GAGVSQSPRYKVTKRGQDVTLRCDPISSHATLYWYQQALGQGPEFLTYFNYEAQPDKSGLPSDRFSAERPEGSISTLTIQRTEQRDSAMYRCASSLSFTGDTGELFFGEGSRLTVL.

This clone was recorded a few times. This rearrangement joins TRBV7-2 to TRBJ2-7, with 7 bases identical to TRBD1. The V gene end was trimmed by 0 bases and the J gene end by 0 bases; junction bases not matched to a gene: 2. The V gene's germline CDR1 is SGHTA and CDR2 FQGNSA. This CDR3 contains 15 residues. The CDR3 here is CASSLAGTDSYEQYF. In DNA form, the CDR3 reads TGTGCCAGCAGCTTAGCCGGGACAGACTCCTACGAGCAGTACTTC.

The chain couples TRBV5-1 to TRBJ2-7; D is unclear. Looked up from germline, CDR1 is SGHRS and CDR2 is YFSETQ. Trimming took off 1 base at V and 0 bases at J, with 11 bases between the two ends. The CDR3 is 15 residues long. The CDR3 sequence: CASSLLADISYEQYF. CDR3 nucleotides: TGCGCCAGCAGCTTGTTGGCGGATATCTCCTACGAGCAGTACTTC.

In its sample, this clone was seen a few times. V gene TRBV6-4 combines with J gene TRBJ2-1; TRBD2 matches 9 bases. There are 15 residues in the CDR3. CDR1 and CDR2 from the germline V gene are MRHNA and SNTAGT. Germline trimming cut 2 bases from V and 5 bases from J; bases unmatched to any gene: 4. The chain's CDR3 is CASSDTSGGHNEQFF. The CDR3 bases are TGTGCCAGCAGTGACACGAGCGGGGGGCACAATGAGCAGTTCTTC.

CDR3 sequence: CASSSLKGQNEQFF. The CDR3 DNA sequence: TGTGCCAGCAGCTCGCTAAAAGGACAGAATGAGCAGTTCTTC. The chain joins TRBV5-5 to TRBJ2-1, with D possibly being TRBD1 (6 bases). CDR3 length equals 14 residues. Between the trimmed V and J ends, which lost 3 bases and 7 bases, there was a span of 14 bases. CDR1 and CDR2 from the germline V gene are SGHKS and YYEKEE (reference sequence).